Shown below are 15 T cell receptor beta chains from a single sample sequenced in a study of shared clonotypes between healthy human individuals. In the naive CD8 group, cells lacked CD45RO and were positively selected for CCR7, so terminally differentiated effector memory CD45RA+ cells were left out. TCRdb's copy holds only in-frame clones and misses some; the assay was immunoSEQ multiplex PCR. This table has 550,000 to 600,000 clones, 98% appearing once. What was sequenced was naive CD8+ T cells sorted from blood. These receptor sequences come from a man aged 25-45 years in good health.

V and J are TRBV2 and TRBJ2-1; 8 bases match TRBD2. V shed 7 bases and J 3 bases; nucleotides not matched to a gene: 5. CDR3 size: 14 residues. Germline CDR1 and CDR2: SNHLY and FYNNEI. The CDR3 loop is CASTPGTSYNEQFF. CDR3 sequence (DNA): TGTGCCAGCACTCCCGGGACTAGCTACAATGAGCAGTTCTTC.

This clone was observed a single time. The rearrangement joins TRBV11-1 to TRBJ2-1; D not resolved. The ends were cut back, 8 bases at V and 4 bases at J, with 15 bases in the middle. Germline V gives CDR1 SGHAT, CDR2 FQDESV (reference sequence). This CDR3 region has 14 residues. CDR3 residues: CASVPKDQYNEQFF. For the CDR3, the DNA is TGTGCCAGCGTCCCCAAAGACCAATACAATGAGCAGTTCTTC.

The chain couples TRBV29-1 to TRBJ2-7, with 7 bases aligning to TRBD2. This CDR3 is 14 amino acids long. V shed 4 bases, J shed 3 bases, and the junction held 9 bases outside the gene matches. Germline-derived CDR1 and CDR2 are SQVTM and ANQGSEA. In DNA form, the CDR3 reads TGCAGCGTTGTAATTCGGGGAGGGAACTACGAGCAGTACTTC. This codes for CSVVIRGGNYEQYF.

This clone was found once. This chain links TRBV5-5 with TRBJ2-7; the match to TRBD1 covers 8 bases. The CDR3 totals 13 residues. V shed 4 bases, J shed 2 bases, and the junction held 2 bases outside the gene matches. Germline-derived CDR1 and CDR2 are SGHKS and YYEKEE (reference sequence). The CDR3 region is CASSRQGTYEQYF. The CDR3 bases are TGTGCCAGCAGCAGACAGGGGACCTACGAGCAGTACTTC.

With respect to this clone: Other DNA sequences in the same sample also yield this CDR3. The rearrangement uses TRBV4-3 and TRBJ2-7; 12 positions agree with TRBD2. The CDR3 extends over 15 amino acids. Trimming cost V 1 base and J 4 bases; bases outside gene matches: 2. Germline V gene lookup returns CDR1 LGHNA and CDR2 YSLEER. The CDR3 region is CASSQGLAGVYEQYF. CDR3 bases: TGCGCCAGCAGCCAAGGACTAGCGGGAGTGTACGAGCAGTACTTC.

CDR3 in amino acids: CASGLQGISTGELFF. The CDR3 DNA is TGTGCTAGTGGTTTACAGGGGATTAGCACCGGGGAGCTGTTTTTT. The rearrangement joins TRBV12-5 to TRBJ2-2, with 7 bases identical to TRBD1. The CDR3 covers 15 residues. The germline V gene encodes CDR1 LGHNT and CDR2 FRNRAP. With V trimmed by 3 bases and J by 4 bases, 5 bases remained unmatched.

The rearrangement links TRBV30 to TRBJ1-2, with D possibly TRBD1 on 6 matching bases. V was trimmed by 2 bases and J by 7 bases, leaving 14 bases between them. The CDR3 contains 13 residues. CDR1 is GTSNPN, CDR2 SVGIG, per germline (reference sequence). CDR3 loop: CAWSPTRGIGYTF. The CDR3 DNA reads TGTGCCTGGAGTCCAACCAGGGGTATTGGCTACACCTTC.

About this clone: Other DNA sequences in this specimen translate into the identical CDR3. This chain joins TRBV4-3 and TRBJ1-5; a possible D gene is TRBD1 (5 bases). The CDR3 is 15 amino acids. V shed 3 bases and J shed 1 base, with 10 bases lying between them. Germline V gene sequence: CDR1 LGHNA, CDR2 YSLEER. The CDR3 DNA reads TGCGCCAGCAGCCAGGACCGGGGGAGCAATCAGCCCCAGCATTTT. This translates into CASSQDRGSNQPQHF.

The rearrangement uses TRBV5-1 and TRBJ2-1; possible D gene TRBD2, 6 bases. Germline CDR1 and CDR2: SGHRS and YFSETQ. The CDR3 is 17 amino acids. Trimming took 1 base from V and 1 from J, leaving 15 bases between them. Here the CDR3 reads CASSLRSGDWSYNEQFF. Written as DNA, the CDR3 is TGCGCCAGCAGCTTGAGATCGGGGGACTGGTCCTACAATGAGCAGTTCTTC. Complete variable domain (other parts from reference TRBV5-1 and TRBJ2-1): KAGVTQTPRYLIKTRGQQVTLSCSPISGHRSVSWYQQTPGQGLQFLFEYFSETQRNKGNFPGRFSGRQFSNSRSEMNVSTLELGDSALYLCASSLRSGDWSYNEQFFGPGTRLTVL.

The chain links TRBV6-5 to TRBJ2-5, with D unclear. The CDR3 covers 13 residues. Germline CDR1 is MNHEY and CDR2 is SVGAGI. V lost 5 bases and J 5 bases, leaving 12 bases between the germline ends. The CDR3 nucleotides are TGTGCCAGCAGTGCCCGGATAACGGAGACCCAGTACTTC. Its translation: CASSARITETQYF.

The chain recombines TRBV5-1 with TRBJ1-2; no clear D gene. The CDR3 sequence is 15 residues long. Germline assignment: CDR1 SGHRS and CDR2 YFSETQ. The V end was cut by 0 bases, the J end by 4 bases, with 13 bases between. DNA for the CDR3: TGCGCCAGCAGCTTGGAAGCCAGTTCAGTCTATGGCTACACCTTC. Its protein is CASSLEASSVYGYTF.

The CDR3 DNA sequence: TGTGCCAGCAAATCCTGGACAGGGGTTAATGAGCAGTTCTTC. It encodes CASKSWTGVNEQFF. The V and J genes are TRBV28 and TRBJ2-1; 9 bases line up with TRBD1. The CDR3 covers 14 residues. The ends lost 7 bases at V and 7 bases at J; junction bases unmatched: 8. Germline loops: CDR1 MDHEN, CDR2 SYDVKM.

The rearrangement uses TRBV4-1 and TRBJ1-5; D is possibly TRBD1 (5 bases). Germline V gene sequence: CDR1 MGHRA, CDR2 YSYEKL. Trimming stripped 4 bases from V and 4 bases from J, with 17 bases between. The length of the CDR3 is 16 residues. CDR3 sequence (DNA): TGCGCCAGCAGCCGCTCCGGGACCGAGGGAAATCAGCCCCAGCATTTT. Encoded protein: CASSRSGTEGNQPQHF.

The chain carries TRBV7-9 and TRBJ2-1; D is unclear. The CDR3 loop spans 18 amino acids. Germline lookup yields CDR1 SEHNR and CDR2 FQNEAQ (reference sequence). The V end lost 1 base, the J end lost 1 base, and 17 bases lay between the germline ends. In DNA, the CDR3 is TGTGCCAGCAGCTTAGGGGTCCTGGCCGATCCGTCCTACAATGAGCAGTTCTTC. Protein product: CASSLGVLADPSYNEQFF.

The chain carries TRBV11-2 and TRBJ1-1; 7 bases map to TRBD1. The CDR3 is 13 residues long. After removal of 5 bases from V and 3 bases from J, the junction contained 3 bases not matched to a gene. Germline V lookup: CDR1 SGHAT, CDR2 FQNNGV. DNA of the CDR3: TGTGCCAGCAGCACTACAGGGGACACTGAAGCTTTCTTT. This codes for CASSTTGDTEAFF.